The source of this TCR beta chain is a study of Graves' ophthalmopathy and Graves' hyperthyroidism. Amplified TCR beta CDR3 regions were obtained using RNA transcripts as template. An opening RT-PCR round employed HTBI primers and preceded a second-round multiplex PCR. Each CDR3 protein is one row after TCRdb ran MiXCR on the multiplex PCR reads. The sample lists 170,000 or so distinct CDR3 sequences; approximately 40% were seen once. Germline V gene lookup returns CDR1 MNHEY and CDR2 SMNVEV (reference sequence). The CDR3 has 14 amino acids. V dropped 8 bases and J dropped 3 bases, with 16 bases sitting between them.

The chain carries TRBV27 and TRBJ1-2; D is perhaps TRBD1 (5 bases). The origin of this receptor is a woman in her thirties or forties with Graves' ophthalmopathy. The sequenced sample consisted of peripheral blood. CDR3: CASAFAGGYYGYTF. In DNA form, the CDR3 reads TGTGCCAGCGCCTTTGCGGGGGGGTACTATGGCTACACCTTC.